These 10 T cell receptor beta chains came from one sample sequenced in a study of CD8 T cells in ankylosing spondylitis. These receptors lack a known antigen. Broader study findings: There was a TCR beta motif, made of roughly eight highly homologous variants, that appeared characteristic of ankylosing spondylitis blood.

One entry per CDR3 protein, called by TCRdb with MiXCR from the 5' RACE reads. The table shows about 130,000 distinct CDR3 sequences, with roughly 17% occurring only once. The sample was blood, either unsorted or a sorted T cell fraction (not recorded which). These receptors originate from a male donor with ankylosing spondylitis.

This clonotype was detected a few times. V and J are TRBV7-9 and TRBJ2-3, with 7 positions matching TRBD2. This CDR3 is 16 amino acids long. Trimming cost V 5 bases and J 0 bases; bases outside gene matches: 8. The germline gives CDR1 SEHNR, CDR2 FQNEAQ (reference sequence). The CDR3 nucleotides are TGTGCCAGCAGCGCCCGGGCGGGAGAGAGCACAGATACGCAGTATTTT. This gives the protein CASSARAGESTDTQYF.

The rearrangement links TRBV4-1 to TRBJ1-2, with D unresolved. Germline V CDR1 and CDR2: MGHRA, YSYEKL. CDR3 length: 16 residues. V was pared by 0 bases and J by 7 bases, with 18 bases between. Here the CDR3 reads CASSQERMNGVPGYTF. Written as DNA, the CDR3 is TGCGCCAGCAGCCAAGAACGGATGAATGGAGTACCTGGCTACACCTTC.

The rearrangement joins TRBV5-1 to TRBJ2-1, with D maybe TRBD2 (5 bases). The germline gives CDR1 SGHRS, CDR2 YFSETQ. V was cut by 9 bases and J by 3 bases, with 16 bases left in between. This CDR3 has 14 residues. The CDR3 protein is CATTAEENYNEQFF. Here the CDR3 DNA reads TGCGCCACCACAGCGGAGGAAAACTACAATGAGCAGTTCTTC.

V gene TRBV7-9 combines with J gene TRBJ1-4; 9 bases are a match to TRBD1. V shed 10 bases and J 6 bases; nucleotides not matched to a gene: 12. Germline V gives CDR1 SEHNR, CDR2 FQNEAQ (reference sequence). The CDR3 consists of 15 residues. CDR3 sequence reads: CATAPRTGEDEKLFF. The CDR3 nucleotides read TGTGCCACCGCTCCCCGGACAGGGGAGGATGAAAAACTGTTTTTT.

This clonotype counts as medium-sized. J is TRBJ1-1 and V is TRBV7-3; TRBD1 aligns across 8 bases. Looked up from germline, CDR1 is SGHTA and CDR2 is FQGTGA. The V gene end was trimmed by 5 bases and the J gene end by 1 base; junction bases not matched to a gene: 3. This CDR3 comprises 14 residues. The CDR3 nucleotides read TGTGCCAGCAGCCAGGGGGCAGGGAACACTGAAGCTTTCTTT. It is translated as CASSQGAGNTEAFF. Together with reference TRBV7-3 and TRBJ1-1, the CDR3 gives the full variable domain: GAGVSQTPSNKVTEKGKYVELRCDPISGHTALYWYRQSLGQGPEFLIYFQGTGAADDSGLPNDRFFAVRPEGSVSTLKIQRTERGDSAVYLCASSQGAGNTEAFFGQGTRLTVV.

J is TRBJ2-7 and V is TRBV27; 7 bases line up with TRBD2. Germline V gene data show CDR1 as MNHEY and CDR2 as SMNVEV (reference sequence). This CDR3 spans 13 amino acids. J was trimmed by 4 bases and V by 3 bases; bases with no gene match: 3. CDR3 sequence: CASSLRGFYEQYF. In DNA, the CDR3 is TGTGCCAGCAGTTTGCGGGGGTTTTACGAGCAGTACTTC.

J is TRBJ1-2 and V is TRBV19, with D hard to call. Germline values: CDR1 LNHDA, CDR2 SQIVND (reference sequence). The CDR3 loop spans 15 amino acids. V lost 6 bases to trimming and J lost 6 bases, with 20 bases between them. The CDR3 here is CASSPPLGRLNGYTF. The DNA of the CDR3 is TGTGCCAGTAGCCCGCCCTTAGGCAGGTTAAATGGCTACACCTTC.

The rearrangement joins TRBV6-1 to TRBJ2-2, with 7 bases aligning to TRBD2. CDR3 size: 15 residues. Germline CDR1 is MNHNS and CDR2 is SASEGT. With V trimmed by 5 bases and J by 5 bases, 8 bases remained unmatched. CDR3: CASSTRTSWTGELFF. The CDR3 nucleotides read TGTGCCAGCAGTACCAGGACTAGTTGGACCGGGGAGCTGTTTTTT.

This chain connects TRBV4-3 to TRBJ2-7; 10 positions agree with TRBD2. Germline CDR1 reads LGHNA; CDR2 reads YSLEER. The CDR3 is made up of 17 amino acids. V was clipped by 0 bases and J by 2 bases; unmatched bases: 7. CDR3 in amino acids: CASSQDFASGRPYEQYF. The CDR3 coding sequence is TGCGCCAGCAGCCAAGATTTCGCTAGCGGGAGACCCTACGAGCAGTACTTC.

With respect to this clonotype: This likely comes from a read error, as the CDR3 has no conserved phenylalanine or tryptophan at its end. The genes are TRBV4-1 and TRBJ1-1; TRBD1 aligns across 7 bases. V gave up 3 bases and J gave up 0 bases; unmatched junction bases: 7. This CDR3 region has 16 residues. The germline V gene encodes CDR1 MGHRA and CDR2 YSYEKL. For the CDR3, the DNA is TGCGCCAGCAGCCACGGGACAGACTTCATGAACACTGAAGCTTTCCTT. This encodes CASSHGTDFMNTEAFL.